Following are 30 T cell receptor beta chains from one sample sequenced in a study of blood T cell repertoires in COVID-19 (TCRdb year 2020). The method behind the library was the immunoSEQ multiplex PCR assay. The table was pulled from immuneACCESS by TCRdb, which kept in-frame rearrangements only. Such tables lose some clones; where checked, under half of the loss comes from unresolved V genes, and the rest has no known cause. The sample includes 80,000 to 90,000 clones, with roughly 78% observed a single time. 1.2% of the sample goes to the ten largest clones. The sequenced material came from peripheral blood. The receptors derive from a woman older than 75 with acute or convalescent COVID-19.

This rearrangement joins TRBV28 to TRBJ2-5; 9 positions match TRBD1. CDR1 and CDR2 (germline): MDHEN, SYDVKM. The J segment lost 2 bases and the V segment lost 3 bases, leaving 7 bases of the junction unmatched. This CDR3 region has 16 residues. The DNA for the CDR3 is TGTGCCAGCAGTTTTTGGGGACAGGGAGGACAAGAGACCCAGTACTTC. Encoded protein: CASSFWGQGGQETQYF.

The chain couples TRBV2 to TRBJ2-2; D is unresolved. The germline V gene has CDR1 SNHLY and CDR2 FYNNEI. The CDR3 runs to 15 residues. Deletions cut 6 bases from V and 1 base from J, with 12 bases between. The CDR3: CASSLNTMNTGELFF. The DNA of the CDR3 is TGTGCCAGCAGCCTAAATACCATGAACACCGGGGAGCTGTTTTTT.

This chain links TRBV5-4 with TRBJ1-2, with 7 bases lining up with TRBD1. Germline-derived CDR1 and CDR2 are SGHNT and YYREEE (reference sequence). The CDR3 length is 15 residues. V trimming: 4 bases; J trimming: 0 bases; junction bases outside the gene matches: 6. The CDR3 region has the DNA TGTGCCAGCAGCCCATGGACAGGAGCTAACTATGGCTACACCTTC. Amino acids: CASSPWTGANYGYTF.

The J gene is TRBJ2-2, the V gene TRBV19; D uncertain. V was pared by 1 base and J by 1 base, with 10 bases between. This CDR3 has 16 amino acids. CDR1 LNHDA and CDR2 SQIVND come from the germline V gene (reference sequence). DNA of the CDR3: TGTGCCAGTAGTATAGTAGTTAGTCTGAACACCGGGGAGCTGTTTTTT. Amino acid sequence: CASSIVVSLNTGELFF.

The chain links TRBV10-1 to TRBJ2-3, with 8 bases that match TRBD2. The length of the CDR3 is 17 residues. Trimming cost V 4 bases and J 4 bases; bases outside gene matches: 13. The germline gives CDR1 WNHNN, CDR2 SYGVQD (reference sequence). The CDR3 spells CASSGAEGRGAADTQYF. DNA of the CDR3: TGCGCCAGCAGTGGGGCCGAAGGGCGGGGGGCGGCAGATACGCAGTATTTT.

This chain joins TRBV19 and TRBJ2-1; TRBD2 matches 8 bases. The CDR3 length is 15 residues. Losses at the gene ends were 5 bases for V and 6 bases for J; bases not matched to a gene: 9. CDR1 is LNHDA and CDR2 is SQIVND in the germline V gene (reference sequence). The CDR3 loop is CASSAPGLGANEQFF. The DNA of the CDR3 is TGTGCCAGTAGTGCTCCGGGACTAGGGGCCAATGAGCAGTTCTTC.

The rearrangement uses TRBV5-1 and TRBJ1-4, with 7 bases aligning to TRBD1. Unmatched junction bases numbered 5, after V lost 3 bases and J lost 0 bases. Germline values: CDR1 SGHRS, CDR2 YFSETQ. CDR3 length equals 16 residues. The CDR3 sequence: CASSSTGAPTNEKLFF. The CDR3 region has the DNA TGCGCCAGCAGCTCTACAGGGGCCCCAACTAATGAAAAACTGTTTTTT.

The chain links TRBV3-1 (or the pseudogene TRBV3-2) to TRBJ2-5, with D possibly matching TRBD2 (6 bases). The CDR3 covers 15 residues. Germline CDR1 and CDR2: LGHDT and YNNKEL (reference sequence). V dropped 1 base and J dropped 1 base, with 10 bases sitting between them. The DNA of the CDR3 is TGTGCCAGCAGCCAAGGTTTACTAGCCCAAGAGACCCAGTACTTC. The encoded protein is CASSQGLLAQETQYF.

The chain uses TRBV28 and TRBJ2-7, with 15 nucleotides matching TRBD2. The CDR3 spans 13 residues. Per germline, CDR1 MDHEN and CDR2 SYDVKM. The CDR3 protein is CATGTSGRYEQYF. CDR3 sequence (DNA): TGTGCTACTGGGACTAGCGGGAGGTACGAGCAGTACTTC.

The rearrangement uses TRBV7-3 and TRBJ2-5; 8 nucleotides align to TRBD1. The CDR3 spans 13 residues. CDR1 is SGHTA and CDR2 is FQGTGA in the germline V gene. Trimming removed 5 bases from V and 2 bases from J; junction bases left unmatched: 1. Written as DNA, the CDR3 is TGTGCCAGCAGCCAGGGGGCGCAAGAGACCCAGTACTTC. Translation gives CASSQGAQETQYF.

This chain uses TRBV2 with TRBJ1-2, with 7 nucleotides matching TRBD1. The germline CDR1 and CDR2 sequences are SNHLY and FYNNEI. This CDR3 comprises 14 residues. Germline trimming cut 8 bases from V and 0 bases from J; bases unmatched to any gene: 6. The CDR3 spells CASRPTGTNYGYTF. The CDR3 DNA follows: TGTGCCAGCCGCCCGACAGGGACTAACTATGGCTACACCTTC. Variable domain in full (rest from reference TRBV2 and TRBJ1-2): EPEVTQTPSHQVTQMGQEVILRCVPISNHLYFYWYRQILGQKVEFLVSFYNNEISEKSEIFDDQFSVERPDGSNFTLKIRSTKLEDSAMYFCASRPTGTNYGYTFGSGTRLTVV.

This chain connects TRBV11-2 to TRBJ1-1; D possibly corresponds to TRBD1 (6 bases). The germline V gene has CDR1 SGHAT and CDR2 FQNNGV. The CDR3 is made up of 15 amino acids. V dropped 5 bases and J dropped 1 base, with 14 bases sitting between them. The CDR3: CASSPRQAKNTEAFF. The CDR3 DNA reads as TGTGCCAGCAGCCCTCGACAGGCGAAGAACACTGAAGCTTTCTTT. The entire variable domain, with the rest obtained from reference TRBV11-2 and TRBJ1-1, is as follows: EAGVAQSPRYKIIEKRQSVAFWCNPISGHATLYWYQQILGQGPKLLIQFQNNGVVDDSQLPKDRFSAERLKGVDSTLKIQPAKLEDSAVYLCASSPRQAKNTEAFFGQGTRLTVV.

The chain joins TRBV27 to TRBJ2-7; D may be TRBD2 (5 bases). The CDR3 contains 16 residues. The germline V gene encodes CDR1 MNHEY and CDR2 SMNVEV (reference sequence). V gave up 3 bases and J gave up 6 bases, with 21 bases separating them. CDR3: CASSFAGVGLLSEQYF. DNA for the CDR3: TGTGCCAGCAGTTTTGCGGGTGTGGGCCTTCTAAGCGAGCAGTACTTC.

V and J are TRBV20-1 and TRBJ2-3; D unclear. V dropped 3 bases and J dropped 3 bases, with 4 bases sitting between them. The germline CDR1 and CDR2 sequences are DFQATT and SNEGSKA (reference sequence). This CDR3 contains 11 residues. In DNA, the CDR3 is TGCAGTGCTAGCGGGACAGATACGCAGTATTTT. Amino acid sequence: CSASGTDTQYF.

This clone has more than one count but fewer than ten. The chain is built from TRBV5-1 and TRBJ1-2; D gene unclear. V shed 5 bases and J shed 0 bases, with 11 bases lying between them. CDR3 size: 14 residues. From germline, CDR1 is SGHRS and CDR2 YFSETQ. Here the CDR3 reads CASRADLTNYGYTF. Written as DNA, the CDR3 is TGCGCCAGCAGAGCGGACCTGACTAACTATGGCTACACCTTC.

This clone was observed a handful of times. The chain combines TRBV2 with TRBJ2-7; TRBD1 agrees at 7 bases. Germline CDR1 and CDR2: SNHLY and FYNNEI. The CDR3 extends over 14 amino acids. V was clipped by 5 bases and J by 3 bases; unmatched bases: 7. The CDR3 here is CASSLTGDHYEQYF. CDR3 coding DNA: TGTGCCAGCAGTCTTACAGGGGATCACTACGAGCAGTACTTC.

The V and J genes are TRBV5-1 and TRBJ2-1; D not certain. V was shortened by 1 base and J by 6 bases, with 8 bases between the two germline ends. Germline values: CDR1 SGHRS, CDR2 YFSETQ. The CDR3 sequence is 13 residues long. Here the CDR3 DNA reads TGCGCCAGCAGCTTGTCGGGTAGCAATGAGCAGTTCTTC. Its protein is CASSLSGSNEQFF.

The chain links TRBV27 to TRBJ2-2; possibly TRBD1 for D (7 bases). CDR1 is MNHEY and CDR2 is SMNVEV in the germline V gene (reference sequence). Between the trimmed V and J ends, which lost 0 bases and 5 bases, there was a span of 13 bases. The CDR3 covers 16 residues. The CDR3 region has the DNA TGTGCCAGCAGTTTATCTGCAGGGGGGTCGACCGGGGAGCTGTTTTTT. The encoded protein is CASSLSAGGSTGELFF.

The chain carries TRBV13 and TRBJ1-1; D perhaps matches TRBD1 (6 bases). V was shortened by 2 bases and J by 2 bases, with 12 bases between the two germline ends. Germline CDR1 and CDR2: PRHDT and FYEKMQ (reference sequence). The CDR3 consists of 15 residues. The CDR3 bases are TGTGCCAGCAGCTTACAGGGGCCGAGAAACACTGAAGCTTTCTTT. Protein sequence: CASSLQGPRNTEAFF.

The chain joins TRBV4-1 to TRBJ2-1, with unresolved D. Looked up from germline, CDR1 is MGHRA and CDR2 is YSYEKL. Between the trimmed V and J ends, which lost 5 bases and 8 bases, there was a span of 10 bases. CDR3 length equals 12 residues. The CDR3 region is CASSSWSDEQFF. In DNA form, the CDR3 reads TGCGCCAGCAGCTCATGGAGCGATGAGCAGTTCTTC.

A few counts support this clone. This chain joins TRBV18 and TRBJ1-1, with a tentative D call TRBD1 (6 bases). Trimming shortened V by 1 base and J by 11 bases, and 17 bases separated the two germline ends. CDR1 KGHSH and CDR2 LQKENI come from the germline V gene. The CDR3 has 14 amino acids. The CDR3 spells CASSPQVLQGRAFF. The CDR3 nucleotides are TGTGCCAGCTCACCACAGGTGCTGCAGGGGCGGGCTTTCTTT.

The gene calls are TRBV7-9 and TRBJ2-7, with TRBD2 as a possible D gene (7 bases). Germline-derived CDR1 and CDR2 are SEHNR and FQNEAQ (reference sequence). The V end lost 5 bases, the J end lost 4 bases, and 15 bases lay between the germline ends. This CDR3 has 14 residues. Written as DNA, the CDR3 is TGTGCCAGCAGCGTGGGGGGGACACCTTACGAGCAGTACTTC. Protein sequence: CASSVGGTPYEQYF.

The rearrangement uses TRBV19 and TRBJ1-4; D is ambiguous. This CDR3 region has 15 residues. Germline V gene data show CDR1 as LNHDA and CDR2 as SQIVND (reference sequence). Trimming pared 6 bases from V and 3 bases from J, leaving 14 bases between. The CDR3 sequence is CASSRLSPANEKLFF. CDR3 bases: TGTGCCAGTAGCAGGCTGAGTCCTGCTAATGAAAAACTGTTTTTT.

V gene TRBV25-1 combines with J gene TRBJ2-6, with 8 positions matching TRBD2. J gave up 0 bases and V 6 bases, and 7 bases lay outside the gene matches. This CDR3 comprises 17 residues. Looked up from germline, CDR1 is MGHDK and CDR2 is SYGVNS. The CDR3 spells CASSPTSGVSGANVLTF. The CDR3 DNA follows: TGTGCCAGCAGCCCAACTAGCGGAGTCTCTGGGGCCAACGTCCTGACTTTC.

The J gene is TRBJ2-7, the V gene TRBV5-1; possibly TRBD2 for D (6 bases). Germline V gene sequence: CDR1 SGHRS, CDR2 YFSETQ. The CDR3 contains 15 residues. Trimming pared 6 bases from V and 6 bases from J, leaving 22 bases between. CDR3 residues: CASTPGVAVLSEQYF. The DNA for the CDR3 is TGCGCCAGCACCCCGGGGGTGGCGGTTCTCTCCGAGCAGTACTTC.

The chain employs TRBV6-1 and TRBJ2-1; 9 nucleotides line up with TRBD1. The CDR3 runs 15 residues. CDR1 is MNHNS and CDR2 is SASEGT in the germline V gene. Trimming cost V 2 bases and J 6 bases; bases outside gene matches: 5. DNA for the CDR3: TGTGCCAGCAGTGAAAGGACAGGGGTGTTCAATGAGCAGTTCTTC. This codes for CASSERTGVFNEQFF.

The chain is built from TRBV30 and TRBJ1-5; 9 positions agree with TRBD1. The CDR3 covers 16 residues. Germline V gene data show CDR1 as GTSNPN and CDR2 as SVGIG (reference sequence). The trim removed 2 bases at V and 5 bases at J, leaving 10 bases unmatched. This CDR3 is CAWSPIKDRGYQPQHF. CDR3 nucleotides: TGTGCCTGGAGTCCCATAAAAGACAGGGGGTATCAGCCCCAGCATTTT.

J is TRBJ2-4 and V is TRBV4-2; 8 nucleotides line up with TRBD1. The CDR3 runs to 15 residues. The germline V gene has CDR1 LGHNA and CDR2 YNFKEQ. After removal of 1 base from V and 5 bases from J, the junction contained 4 bases not matched to a gene. The CDR3 is CASSQGWGQENIQYF. CDR3 coding DNA: TGTGCCAGCAGCCAAGGGTGGGGACAGGAAAACATTCAGTACTTC.

V usage is TRBV6-5 and J usage is TRBJ1-1, with TRBD1 identical over 8 bases. In germline, CDR1 is MNHEY, CDR2 SVGAGI. This CDR3 region has 12 residues. Unmatched junction bases numbered 3, after V lost 6 bases and J lost 6 bases. CDR3 region: CASRRTGSEAFF. The DNA for the CDR3 is TGTGCCAGCAGACGGACAGGGTCTGAAGCTTTCTTT.

The J gene is TRBJ1-2, the V gene TRBV5-6; perhaps TRBD1 as D (6 bases). Germline V gene lookup returns CDR1 SGHDT and CDR2 YYEEEE. Trimming took off 5 bases at V and 4 bases at J, with 15 bases between the two ends. CDR3 size: 14 residues. This CDR3 is CASRSRQGFYGYTF. DNA of the CDR3: TGTGCCAGCAGATCCCGCCAGGGGTTCTATGGCTACACCTTC.